This TCR beta chain was sequenced in a study of blood T cell repertoires in COVID-19. As for the study in general: There were acute and convalescent COVID-19 samples, and they came from the United States, Italy and Spain.

CDR1 is SGHRS, CDR2 YFSETQ, per germline. V shed 0 bases and J 8 bases; nucleotides not matched to a gene: 6. The CDR3 spans 15 residues. Under the authors' procedure: Nucleated cell number was recorded as an estimate derived from reference gene primer amplification. Some clones are missing from TCRdb's copy, which holds only in-frame ones; the method was immunoSEQ multiplex PCR. The V and J calls and the clone size are those of that table, but D and trimming were determined from the DNA. The sample contains tens of thousands of clones, around 87% of which appear only once. The sample taken for sequencing was peripheral blood. The sequence was obtained from a man in his 60s with active or convalescent COVID-19. This rearrangement joins TRBV5-1 to TRBJ1-4; 8 nucleotides line up with TRBD1. The CDR3 protein is CASSLGGTGDEKLFF. The CDR3 nucleotides are TGCGCCAGCAGCTTGGGTGGGACAGGTGACGAAAAACTGTTTTTT.